Each of the 14 T cell receptor beta chains below was sequenced from the same sample in a study of T cell responses to AZD1222 COVID-19 vaccine (dated by TCRdb to 2020 to 2023). Library preparation employed the immunoSEQ multiplex PCR assay. As stored in TCRdb, this immuneACCESS dataset retains in-frame rearrangements with V and J assigned. A fraction of the clones does not appear; measured against another copy, unresolved V genes explain less than half of the discrepancy, and the remainder lacks a known reason. For this sample there are 150,000 to 170,000 clones; approximately 87% appear just once. Of the sample, about 5.1% is held by the ten largest clones. This specimen's time point label, per the study, means: baseline before first vaccination. Taken with the paper, the label for treatment or condition translates to: meningococcal conjugate vaccine given as trial control. Material: peripheral blood, obtained on day 0 of MenACWY control vaccination. The receptors were sampled from an adult in good health.

The chain couples TRBV28 to TRBJ1-5; D remains ambiguous. CDR1 is MDHEN and CDR2 is SYDVKM in the germline V gene. Trimming cost V 4 bases and J 6 bases, with 4 bases left between them. The CDR3 length is 11 residues. CDR3 DNA sequence: TGTGCCAGCAGTTACCGTCAGCCCCAGCATTTT. This translates into CASSYRQPQHF.

This chain links TRBV6-5 with TRBJ1-2; D is unclear. V was pared by 6 bases and J by 4 bases, with 12 bases between. CDR1 MNHEY and CDR2 SVGAGI come from the germline V gene. The CDR3 length is 13 residues. The CDR3 DNA is TGTGCCAGCAGCCAACTTGGGGTCTATGGCTACACCTTC. This encodes CASSQLGVYGYTF.

This clone has just a few counts. The chain joins TRBV19 to TRBJ1-6; D is perhaps TRBD1 (6 bases). Germline V gene lookup returns CDR1 LNHDA and CDR2 SQIVND (reference sequence). CDR3 length: 15 amino acids. Trimming removed 0 bases from V and 10 bases from J, with 13 bases in between. This chain's CDR3 is CASSIDGRGRSPLHF. The CDR3 nucleotides are TGTGCCAGTAGTATAGACGGCAGGGGTAGATCACCCCTCCACTTT.

This rearrangement joins TRBV27 to TRBJ1-1, with TRBD1 matching 7 bases. CDR1 and CDR2 (germline): MNHEY, SMNVEV (reference sequence). This CDR3 comprises 15 residues. Unmatched junction bases numbered 6, after V lost 5 bases and J lost 0 bases. CDR3 nucleotide sequence: TGTGCCAGCAGTAGACTAGGGGGCTTGAACACTGAAGCTTTCTTT. Protein: CASSRLGGLNTEAFF.

This chain links TRBV5-1 with TRBJ1-4, with D hard to call. The CDR3 spans 14 residues. Trimming removed 5 bases from V and 3 bases from J, with 11 bases in between. The germline CDR1 and CDR2 sequences are SGHRS and YFSETQ. The CDR3 DNA sequence: TGCGCCAGCAGTGAATCTACAGCTAATGAAAAACTGTTTTTT. Its translation: CASSESTANEKLFF.

The CDR3 region has the DNA TGTGCCTGGAGTGTACTCGGTGAGCAGTTCTTC. Its protein is CAWSVLGEQFF. The V call is TRBV30, the J call TRBJ2-1; D remains ambiguous. Germline V gene data show CDR1 as GTSNPN and CDR2 as SVGIG (reference sequence). The CDR3 covers 11 residues. Deletions cut 0 bases from V and 9 bases from J, with 6 bases between.

The gene calls are TRBV3-1 (or the pseudogene TRBV3-2) and TRBJ2-5, with D possibly TRBD1 on 6 matching bases. Germline CDR1 reads LGHDT; CDR2 reads YNNKEL (reference sequence). The CDR3 totals 16 residues. V lost 5 bases and J 0 bases, leaving 16 bases between the germline ends. The CDR3 region is CASSARTVNYQETQYF. The CDR3 region has the DNA TGTGCCAGCAGCGCCCGGACAGTAAACTACCAAGAGACCCAGTACTTC.

The chain uses TRBV9 and TRBJ2-5; TRBD1 aligns across 9 bases. Unmatched junction bases numbered 7, after V lost 3 bases and J lost 4 bases. Germline V lookup: CDR1 SGDLS, CDR2 YYNGEE. The CDR3 covers 15 residues. Here the CDR3 reads CASSAGTGMTETQYF. For the CDR3, the DNA is TGTGCCAGCAGCGCTGGGACAGGGATGACAGAGACCCAGTACTTC.

V gene TRBV6-5 combines with J gene TRBJ1-4; TRBD1 might be the D (5 bases). The CDR3 runs to 14 residues. Deletions cut 5 bases from V and 4 bases from J, with 11 bases between. The germline V gene encodes CDR1 MNHEY and CDR2 SVGAGI. CDR3 in amino acids: CASSRDVGNEKLFF. The CDR3 DNA follows: TGTGCCAGCAGTCGGGACGTCGGTAATGAAAAACTGTTTTTT.

V and J are TRBV23-1 and TRBJ2-7, with a tentative D call TRBD1 (5 bases). TRBV23-1 is sorted into the ORF group, with uncertain function. V was trimmed by 11 bases and J by 7 bases, leaving 15 bases between them. CDR3 length: 11 amino acids. The CDR3 DNA sequence: TGCGCCGGTGCAGGGCACGGAGAGCAGTACGTC. It translates to CAGAGHGEQYV.

In its sample, this clone was seen once. The chain links TRBV6-6 to TRBJ1-1, with 7 nucleotides matching TRBD1. CDR1 and CDR2 (germline): MNHNY, SVGAGI (reference sequence). This CDR3 is built from 12 residues. With V trimmed by 8 bases and J by 7 bases, 7 bases remained unmatched. This CDR3 reads CASQGQLGEAFF. In nucleotides, the CDR3 is TGTGCCAGCCAGGGACAGTTGGGTGAAGCTTTCTTT.

The chain combines TRBV5-1 with TRBJ1-5; D gene unclear. CDR1 and CDR2 from the germline V gene are SGHRS and YFSETQ. Trimming removed 4 bases from V and 5 bases from J, with 10 bases in between. The CDR3 consists of 13 residues. In nucleotides, the CDR3 is TGCGCCAGCAGCCCTTTGCCCGATCAGCCCCAGCATTTT. Amino acid sequence: CASSPLPDQPQHF.

This clone turned up a few times. The rearrangement uses TRBV28 and TRBJ2-1, with D perhaps TRBD1 (6 bases). This CDR3 has 12 amino acids. The ends were cut back, 4 bases at V and 10 bases at J, with 11 bases in the middle. CDR1 MDHEN and CDR2 SYDVKM come from the germline V gene. CDR3 DNA sequence: TGTGCCAGCAGTTCCCGGACAGAAGAGCAGTTCTTC. Translating gives CASSSRTEEQFF.

The J gene is TRBJ1-2, the V gene TRBV27; 7 bases match TRBD1. The V gene end was trimmed by 5 bases and the J gene end by 7 bases; junction bases not matched to a gene: 7. Per germline, CDR1 MNHEY and CDR2 SMNVEV (reference sequence). The CDR3 is 13 amino acids. The CDR3 sequence is CASSLRDSGGYTF. In DNA form, the CDR3 reads TGTGCCAGCAGTCTACGGGACAGTGGTGGCTACACCTTC.